Below are 5 T cell receptor beta chains sequenced from a single sample in a study of CD8+CD57+ T cells in acquired aplastic anemia. It was genomic DNA that served as the template for profiling TCR beta VDJ and CDR3. TCRdb re-analysed the reads in MiXCR, keeping a single row per CDR3 protein. This table holds roughly 180,000 distinct CDR3 sequences, 45% to 50% found once. The specimen was sorted CD4+, CD8+, or CD8+CD57+ T cells (not recorded which) from PBMCs. The receptor source for this set is a human donor in good health.

A few counts support this clonotype. One junction end does not reproduce the germline sequence, and a read error may be involved. The CDR3 protein is CSARGLAGATDTQYF. The DNA of the CDR3 is TGCAGCGCTAGGGGACTAGCGGGAGCCACAGATACGCAGTATTTT. This chain links TRBV20-1 with TRBJ2-3; TRBD2 matches at 14 bases. The CDR3 length is 15 residues. Per the germline V gene, CDR1 is DFQATT and CDR2 is SNEGSKA (reference sequence).

Note on this clonotype: This could be a read error, since a much larger clone is one nucleotide away. CDR3 in amino acids: CASRENSPLHF. The CDR3, as DNA: TGTGCCAGCAGGGAAAATTCACCCCTCCACTTT. The rearrangement joins TRBV2 to TRBJ1-6; no reliable D call. The CDR3 runs 11 residues. Germline V gives CDR1 SNHLY, CDR2 FYNNEI. V lost 6 bases, J lost 7 bases, and 4 bases lay in between. Full variable domain (remainder filled in from reference TRBV2 and TRBJ1-6): EPEVTQTPSHQVTQMGQEVILRCVPISNHLYFYWYRQILGQKVEFLVSFYNNEISEKSEIFDDQFSVERPDGSNFTLKIRSTKLEDSAMYFCASRENSPLHFGNGTRLTVT.

This clonotype was picked up a small number of times. This rearrangement joins TRBV2 to TRBJ1-1; possible D gene TRBD1, 6 bases. Germline CDR1 and CDR2: SNHLY and FYNNEI. The V gene lost 8 bases and the J gene lost 4 bases, with 11 bases spanning the gap. There are 12 residues in the CDR3. CDR3 sequence (DNA): TGTGCCAGCTTGGACAGCCCCACTGAAGCTTTCTTT. It yields the protein CASLDSPTEAFF.

This clonotype was detected only a few times. The CDR3 nucleotides read TGTGCCAGCAGCGTTCGGACAGAATCGGGCTACACCTTC. Translation: CASSVRTESGYTF. V gene TRBV7-9 combines with J gene TRBJ1-2; D perhaps matches TRBD1 (6 bases). The V gene lost 5 bases and the J gene lost 8 bases, with 15 bases spanning the gap. In germline, CDR1 is SEHNR, CDR2 FQNEAQ (reference sequence). The length of the CDR3 is 13 residues.

This clonotype showed up many times. In DNA, the CDR3 is TGCAGTGCTCCCAACCCTCCCACAGATACGCAGTATTTT. It codes for CSAPNPPTDTQYF. This sequence joins TRBV20-1 and TRBJ2-3; D remains ambiguous. Germline values: CDR1 DFQATT, CDR2 SNEGSKA (reference sequence). The CDR3 spans 13 residues. The V end was cut by 5 bases, the J end by 2 bases, with 11 bases between.